This T cell receptor (beta chain) was captured by sequencing in a study of chemoradiotherapy in HPV16-positive cancers. Looking at the study overall: Functional T-cell assays on two HPV16-positive patients' cells defined candidate HPV-specific clones and common TCR motifs.

The V and J ends lost 5 bases and 9 bases respectively, with 11 bases between them. The CDR3 consists of 11 residues. CDR1 is DFQATT and CDR2 is SNEGSKA in the germline V gene (reference sequence). Assay: immunoSEQ multiplex PCR; the TCRdb copy retains only in-frame clones and omits some. The sample gives about 66,000 clones, almost 90% of which show up once; 3.5% to 4.5% is in the top ten. Study results and caveats: For HPV16-positive patients, expanding HPV-responsive T cells associated with longer recurrence-free survival. Non-HPV-specific T cells did not expand in tumors during treatment, whereas candidate HPV-specific clones and E7-related motifs did. HPV-specific T cells were functionally defined from only two HPV16-positive patients.

This clone was counted a single time. What it binds is not known. The chain combines TRBV20-1 with TRBJ2-1; a possible D gene is TRBD2 (5 bases). The sequence came from a human donor with HPV-associated anogenital cancer. This sample comprised blood, obtained from a patient who underwent chemoradiotherapy. This CDR3 is CSARSDSEQFF. The DNA for the CDR3 is TGCAGTGCTCGATCGGACTCTGAGCAGTTCTTC.